The clone carrying this T cell receptor beta chain occurred once. The source of the sample is a study of CD8 T cells in Susac syndrome. A quantity of roughly 0.5 to 1 ug RNA underwent reverse transcription using random hexamers. An immunoSEQ multiplex PCR amplified TCR beta CDR3 over 54 Vbeta and 13 Jbeta. TCRdb called the immunoSEQ multiplex PCR reads again in MiXCR, with one record for every CDR3 protein. The sample gives about 160,000 distinct CDR3 sequences, 92% of which show up once; 0.065% to 0.1% is in the top ten. V was clipped by 6 bases and J by 8 bases; unmatched bases: 10. The CDR3 is 14 amino acids. Germline values: CDR1 MDHEN, CDR2 SYDVKM. FACS was used to enrich TEMRA cells, whereas the CD8+ and CD4+ T cells were obtained by negative isolation.

The sequencing input was CD4+ T cells from PBMCs. The chain combines TRBV28 with TRBJ1-2; 9 nucleotides match TRBD1. The TCR sequence derives from a human donor in good health. CDR3 in amino acids: CASSTTRTGGGYTF. The CDR3, as DNA: TGTGCCAGCAGCACCACTCGTACAGGGGGCGGCTACACCTTC.